The clone carrying this TCR beta chain was observed a few times. Its matching antigen is unknown. Time point of the sample: sample taken at primary tumor resection. The study sequenced unsorted whole RNA from tumor, nontumor lung or frozen PBMC. The donors comprised around 72 untreated early-stage non-small cell lung cancer patients. The sample belongs to a study of spatial heterogeneity in lung cancer. Overall study context: Detected sequences consistently included more beta-chain ones than alpha-chain ones. The study, taken as a whole, reports: Relative to follow-up, resection was when ubiquitous expanded tumor TCRs appeared more in blood.

The study tagged each TCR cDNA molecule with a unique molecular identifier. TCRdb analysed the 5' RACE reads with MiXCR anew, one entry per CDR3 protein. The table includes some 15,000 distinct CDR3 sequences, less than 15% detected once. V was clipped by 11 bases and J by 1 base, with 11 bases between them. The CDR3 runs 12 residues. Germline CDR1 and CDR2: SEHNR and FQNEAQ (reference sequence). The receptor comes from a male donor with early-stage non-small cell lung cancer. V usage is TRBV7-9 and J usage is TRBJ2-5; a possible D gene is TRBD1 (5 bases). The source material was PBMCs, sampled at surgery. CDR3 protein: CAGYDSQETQYF. In nucleotides, the CDR3 is TGTGCCGGGTACGACAGCCAAGAGACCCAGTACTTC.